These T cell receptor beta chains were read from a single sample in a study of Ad26.COV2.S vaccination and SARS-CoV-2 variants. TCRdb keeps only in-frame clones here, not all; method: immunoSEQ multiplex PCR. Altogether some 640,000 clones are present, roughly 90% being singletons, with the ten largest covering approximately 1.5%. Specimen: peripheral blood, collected in a trial of Ad26.COV2.S vaccine versus placebo. These receptors came from a person between 18 and 60 years old who received the Ad26.COV2.S COVID-19 vaccine or a placebo. Both conserved end residues are part of each CDR3. The D gene is left open where the match is weak. Rows may omit the clone size; those that give it use once, few, many or a size class.

v_call: TRBV7-9
clone_size: -
d_call: -
j_call: TRBJ1-1
cdr3_nt: TGTGCCAGCAGCTCGCAGGGGCCCACTGAAGCTTTCTTT
cdr3_aa: CASSSQGPTEAFF

v_call: TRBV12-3/TRBV12-4
clone_size: -
d_call: TRBD1
j_call: TRBJ2-3
cdr3_nt: TGTGCCAGCAGGACAGGGGTGGATACGCAGTATTTT
cdr3_aa: CASRTGVDTQYF

v_call: TRBV19
clone_size: -
d_call: -
j_call: TRBJ1-1
cdr3_nt: TGTGCCAGTAAATCAGAGGTGCGGACTGAAGCTTTCTTT
cdr3_aa: CASKSEVRTEAFF

v_call: TRBV9
clone_size: -
d_call: -
j_call: TRBJ1-5
cdr3_nt: TGTGCCAGCAGCGTTGGTTACGAGACAGCTAATCAGCCCCAGCATTTT
cdr3_aa: CASSVGYETANQPQHF

v_call: TRBV7-2
clone_size: -
d_call: TRBD2
j_call: TRBJ2-3
cdr3_nt: TGTGCCAGCGACCTGGGACTAGCGGGCCGAGATACGCAGTATTTT
cdr3_aa: CASDLGLAGRDTQYF

v_call: TRBV11-2
clone_size: -
d_call: TRBD2
j_call: TRBJ2-7
cdr3_nt: TGTGCCAGCAGCCTCGGACTAGAATACGAGCAGTACTTC
cdr3_aa: CASSLGLEYEQYF

v_call: TRBV24-1
clone_size: -
d_call: -
j_call: TRBJ2-5
cdr3_nt: TGTGCCACCAGTGGAGGATCCCAAGAGACCCAGTACTTC
cdr3_aa: CATSGGSQETQYF

v_call: TRBV7-9
clone_size: -
d_call: -
j_call: TRBJ1-5
cdr3_nt: TGTGCCAGCAGCCAGGGCAATCAGCCCCAGCATTTT
cdr3_aa: CASSQGNQPQHF

v_call: TRBV19
clone_size: -
d_call: TRBD1
j_call: TRBJ2-4
cdr3_nt: TGTGCCAGTAGTCGCCTCGGGACAGGGGGAGCCAAAAACATTCAGTACTTC
cdr3_aa: CASSRLGTGGAKNIQYF

v_call: TRBV19
clone_size: -
d_call: -
j_call: TRBJ1-5
cdr3_nt: TGTGCCAGTAGGGATAGCAATCAGCCCCAGCATTTT
cdr3_aa: CASRDSNQPQHF

v_call: TRBV27
clone_size: -
d_call: -
j_call: TRBJ2-1
cdr3_nt: TGTGCCAGCAGTTTATCCTACAGGGTCCTTGATGAGCAGTTCTTC
cdr3_aa: CASSLSYRVLDEQFF

v_call: TRBV7-3
clone_size: -
d_call: TRBD1
j_call: TRBJ1-1
cdr3_nt: TGTGCCAGCAGCCGACAGGGCAACACTGAAGCTTTCTTT
cdr3_aa: CASSRQGNTEAFF

v_call: TRBV24-1
clone_size: -
d_call: -
j_call: TRBJ2-5
cdr3_nt: TGTGCCACCAGTGATACGACCGCCGGAGGTAGGGCTCGAGAGACCCAGTACTTC
cdr3_aa: CATSDTTAGGRARETQYF

v_call: TRBV5-5
clone_size: once
d_call: -
j_call: TRBJ1-4
cdr3_nt: TGTGCCAGCAGCTTGGGGTCGGGGGCCGCAGGGGAAAAACTGTTTTTT
cdr3_aa: CASSLGSGAAGEKLFF

v_call: TRBV7-9
clone_size: -
d_call: -
j_call: TRBJ1-5
cdr3_nt: TGTGCCAGCAGCTTAGTCGGAGGGTTCCAGCATTTT
cdr3_aa: CASSLVGGFQHF

v_call: TRBV6-6
clone_size: -
d_call: -
j_call: TRBJ2-7
cdr3_nt: TGTGCCATCCGCGGGGCCACTAGGGGGTTCTACGAGCAGTACTTC
cdr3_aa: CAIRGATRGFYEQYF

v_call: TRBV24-1
clone_size: -
d_call: TRBD2
j_call: TRBJ2-1
cdr3_nt: TGTGCCACCAGTGACCCCGGGAGGTCCTACAATGAGCAGTTCTTC
cdr3_aa: CATSDPGRSYNEQFF

v_call: TRBV5-6
clone_size: few
d_call: -
j_call: TRBJ1-6
cdr3_nt: TGTGCCAGCAGCTACAGCCTTTATAATTCACCCCTCCACTTT
cdr3_aa: CASSYSLYNSPLHF

v_call: TRBV5-4
clone_size: few
d_call: TRBD1
j_call: TRBJ1-5
cdr3_nt: TGTGCCAGCAGCTTGGCCACCGGGACAGGCAATCAGCCCCAGCATTTT
cdr3_aa: CASSLATGTGNQPQHF

v_call: TRBV19
clone_size: -
d_call: TRBD1
j_call: TRBJ2-7
cdr3_nt: TGTGCCAGCCGGGACAGGGGCACCTACGAGCAGTACTTC
cdr3_aa: CASRDRGTYEQYF

v_call: TRBV30
clone_size: -
d_call: -
j_call: TRBJ2-7
cdr3_nt: TGTGCCTGGAGTGTTGGTGGAGGGGCACCCTACGAGCAGTACTTC
cdr3_aa: CAWSVGGGAPYEQYF

v_call: TRBV6-4
clone_size: -
d_call: TRBD2
j_call: TRBJ2-3
cdr3_nt: TGTGCCAGCAGTCGGGTAGCGGGGGGTTCAGATACGCAGTATTTT
cdr3_aa: CASSRVAGGSDTQYF

v_call: TRBV6-2/TRBV6-3
clone_size: -
d_call: TRBD2
j_call: TRBJ2-3
cdr3_nt: TGTGCCAGCAGTTACGTTCCGAGCGGGGCCAGCACAGATACGCAGTATTTT
cdr3_aa: CASSYVPSGASTDTQYF

v_call: TRBV29-1
clone_size: -
d_call: -
j_call: TRBJ2-7
cdr3_nt: TGCAGCGTTGCCCGGACGGTGAGCTCCTACGAGCAGTACTTC
cdr3_aa: CSVARTVSSYEQYF

v_call: TRBV7-2
clone_size: -
d_call: TRBD2
j_call: TRBJ2-7
cdr3_nt: TGTGCCAGTGGACTAGGCGGTTCCTACGAGCAGTACTTC
cdr3_aa: CASGLGGSYEQYF

v_call: TRBV30
clone_size: -
d_call: TRBD1
j_call: TRBJ2-7
cdr3_nt: TGTGCCTGGACCACCCGGGACAGTCGCTCCTACGAGCAGTACTTC
cdr3_aa: CAWTTRDSRSYEQYF

v_call: TRBV11-3
clone_size: -
d_call: -
j_call: TRBJ2-3
cdr3_nt: TGTGCCAGCAGCTTAGATCGGAGAGATACGCAGTATTTT
cdr3_aa: CASSLDRRDTQYF

v_call: TRBV2
clone_size: -
d_call: -
j_call: TRBJ2-2
cdr3_nt: TGTGCCAGCAGAGGGGACTCGAACACCGGGGAGCTGTTTTTT
cdr3_aa: CASRGDSNTGELFF

v_call: TRBV2
clone_size: -
d_call: TRBD2
j_call: TRBJ2-7
cdr3_nt: TGTGCCAGCAGTGTAGCGGGGGATTCCTACGAGCAGTACTTC
cdr3_aa: CASSVAGDSYEQYF

v_call: TRBV25-1
clone_size: -
d_call: -
j_call: TRBJ2-3
cdr3_nt: TGTGCCAGCAGTGACACAGATACGCAGTATTTT
cdr3_aa: CASSDTDTQYF

v_call: TRBV3-1/TRBV3-2
clone_size: few
d_call: -
j_call: TRBJ1-2
cdr3_nt: TGTGCCAGCAGCCAAGAGCCTAACGGCTACACCTTC
cdr3_aa: CASSQEPNGYTF

v_call: TRBV4-2
clone_size: once
d_call: -
j_call: TRBJ2-6
cdr3_nt: TGTGCCAGCAGCCAAGAAGGCAATGGTGGGGCCAACGTCCTGACTTTC
cdr3_aa: CASSQEGNGGANVLTF

v_call: TRBV15
clone_size: -
d_call: -
j_call: TRBJ2-1
cdr3_nt: TGTGCCACCAGCAGAGATCTAGACGGGGGTGAGCAGTTCTTC
cdr3_aa: CATSRDLDGGEQFF

v_call: TRBV2
clone_size: -
d_call: -
j_call: TRBJ2-5
cdr3_nt: TGTGCCAGCAGTAGACTAGGGTTCTATGGAGAGACCCAGTACTTC
cdr3_aa: CASSRLGFYGETQYF

v_call: TRBV20-1
clone_size: -
d_call: -
j_call: TRBJ2-7
cdr3_nt: TGCAGTGCGGCAGGGGACTACGAGCAGTACTTC
cdr3_aa: CSAAGDYEQYF

v_call: TRBV13
clone_size: -
d_call: TRBD1
j_call: TRBJ1-5
cdr3_nt: TGTGCCAGCAGCTTAGCGGGACAGGTCGGCCAGCCCCAGCATTTT
cdr3_aa: CASSLAGQVGQPQHF

v_call: TRBV4-3
clone_size: few
d_call: -
j_call: TRBJ1-5
cdr3_nt: TGCGCCAGCAGCCAAGACAGATCCAATCAGCCCCAGCATTTT
cdr3_aa: CASSQDRSNQPQHF

v_call: TRBV18
clone_size: -
d_call: -
j_call: TRBJ2-1
cdr3_nt: TGTGCCAGCTCACCACGTGTTGCGGTACCTAATGAGCAGTTCTTC
cdr3_aa: CASSPRVAVPNEQFF

v_call: TRBV11-2
clone_size: -
d_call: -
j_call: TRBJ2-7
cdr3_nt: TGTGCCAGCAGCTTCTACTCCTACGAGCAGTACTTC
cdr3_aa: CASSFYSYEQYF

v_call: TRBV19
clone_size: -
d_call: -
j_call: TRBJ1-5
cdr3_nt: TGTGCCAGTAGTGTCCGTTTAGTCCAGCCCCAGCATTTT
cdr3_aa: CASSVRLVQPQHF

v_call: TRBV27
clone_size: -
d_call: -
j_call: TRBJ2-3
cdr3_nt: TGTGCCAGCAGTTTATTCAGTAGCGGCGACGGAACAGATACGCAGTATTTT
cdr3_aa: CASSLFSSGDGTDTQYF

v_call: TRBV30
clone_size: -
d_call: -
j_call: TRBJ1-2
cdr3_nt: TGTGCCTGGAGTGGGGGGTATGGCTACACCTTC
cdr3_aa: CAWSGGYGYTF

v_call: TRBV11-2
clone_size: -
d_call: -
j_call: TRBJ2-7
cdr3_nt: TGTGCCAGCAGCTTAGCGGATGGTTACGAGCAGTACTTC
cdr3_aa: CASSLADGYEQYF

v_call: TRBV19
clone_size: -
d_call: -
j_call: TRBJ2-2
cdr3_nt: TGTGCCAGTAGTATAGGTCAGGGGAACACCGGGGAGCTGTTTTTT
cdr3_aa: CASSIGQGNTGELFF

v_call: TRBV30
clone_size: -
d_call: TRBD1
j_call: TRBJ1-2
cdr3_nt: TGTGGCATCCAGGGGGGCGGAAGGTACTATGGCTACACCTTC
cdr3_aa: CGIQGGGRYYGYTF

v_call: TRBV2
clone_size: -
d_call: TRBD1
j_call: TRBJ2-1
cdr3_nt: TGTGCCGGCAACAGGGGTGCGCCCAATGAGCAGTTCTTC
cdr3_aa: CAGNRGAPNEQFF